The clone carrying this TCR beta chain was picked up many times. Whole blood, 2.5 ml, came from adult healthy volunteers. A UMI-containing oligonucleotide was joined by 3' ligation to the TCR cDNA template. Unsorted total RNA, about 1 to 1,100 ng, was DNase treated before reverse transcription. Blood and skin TCR RNA was reverse transcribed with alpha and beta constant primers. TCRdb reanalysed the 5' RACE reads using MiXCR and keeps one entry per CDR3 protein. The sample lists about 22,000 distinct CDR3 sequences, 4% to 4.5% occurring once. The data were taken from a study of naive and memory T cell subsets. Trimming removed 4 bases from V and 4 bases from J, with 10 bases in between. The CDR3 loop spans 13 amino acids. Germline loops: CDR1 ENHRY, CDR2 SYGVKD.

The chain links TRBV10-3 to TRBJ1-1, with no clear D. This receptor was obtained from a male donor in good health. The CDR3 DNA reads as TGTGCCATCAGTGGCACGGCTGGCACTGAAGCTTTCTTT. Its translation is CAISGTAGTEAFF.